One and the same sample provided the 5 T cell receptor beta chains below, sequenced in a study of T cell repertoires in cytomegalovirus infection. Each CDR3 protein is one row after TCRdb ran MiXCR on the reads. This table holds about a million distinct CDR3 sequences, approximately 32% found once. These receptors' antigens are unknown. The input for sequencing was cultured CD8+ T cells from PBMCs, taken from culture after CMV antigen stimulation. The receptors here all came from a human donor in good health (CMV status not recorded). Some clones in this sample may be carry-over from other donors' samples.

This clonotype was found a few times. J is TRBJ2-5 and V is TRBV6-6; tentatively, D is TRBD1 (6 bases). Trimming pared 10 bases from V and 4 bases from J, leaving 16 bases between. Germline V gene sequence: CDR1 MNHNY, CDR2 SVGAGI (reference sequence). The CDR3 runs 13 residues. DNA for the CDR3: TGTGCCACCCGGCCAGGGGAAGGAGAGACCCAGTACTTC. Its translation: CATRPGEGETQYF.

The chain joins TRBV20-1 to TRBJ2-3; no clear D gene. The CDR3 contains 17 residues. The V gene lost 0 bases and the J gene lost 2 bases, with 18 bases spanning the gap. From germline, CDR1 is DFQATT and CDR2 SNEGSKA (reference sequence). CDR3 sequence: CSARDPTPPMYTDTQYF. The CDR3 DNA sequence: TGCAGTGCTAGAGATCCTACTCCTCCGATGTACACAGATACGCAGTATTTT.

In its sample, this clonotype was seen a few times. The chain is built from TRBV5-6 and TRBJ2-1, with D tentatively TRBD1 (6 bases). The CDR3 is made up of 16 amino acids. The germline V and J ends were trimmed by 0 bases and 3 bases, with 13 bases remaining between them. Germline CDR1 and CDR2: SGHDT and YYEEEE. CDR3: CASSLGGGRDYNEQFF. The DNA for the CDR3 is TGTGCCAGCAGCTTGGGTGGGGGCAGGGACTACAATGAGCAGTTCTTC.

Only a few counts were recorded for this clonotype. The V gene is TRBV12-3 or TRBV12-4, the J gene TRBJ2-1; D call uncertain. The ends were cut back, 8 bases at V and 9 bases at J, with 14 bases in the middle. The CDR3 has 12 amino acids. The chain's CDR3 is CASGFSSREQFF. CDR3 DNA: TGTGCCAGCGGGTTTAGTAGTCGTGAGCAGTTCTTC.

In the case of this clonotype: One junction end does not reproduce the germline sequence, and a read error may be involved. The J gene is TRBJ2-2, the V gene TRBV12-5, with D maybe TRBD2 (5 bases). CDR1 is LGHNT and CDR2 is FRNRAP in the germline V gene. The CDR3 covers 13 residues. The CDR3: CTSGLSDTGELFF. The CDR3 DNA reads TGTACTAGTGGTCTAAGCGACACCGGGGAGCTGTTTTTT.